The entry below describes one TCR beta chain. Its antigen remains unidentified. The data were produced by immunoSEQ multiplex PCR, yet TCRdb's version contains in-frame clones alone and is incomplete. The sample has around 160,000 clones, roughly nine tenths seen once. These data are taken from a study of T cell responses to AZD1222 COVID-19 vaccine. Overall study results and limits: Scientists sampled the repertoires only once the peak T cell response had passed. Two AZD1222 doses significantly raised spike-specific TCR breadth and depth over controls. Donors, mostly white British, included more females; clonal diversity was possibly underestimated.

The input for sequencing was peripheral blood, taken 28 days after the second AZD1222 dose. The sequence was obtained from an adult who received the AZD1222 COVID-19 vaccine.

The CDR3 loop reads CASSLYNGESPDEQFF. The CDR3 region has the DNA TGTGCCAGCAGTTTATACAATGGGGAGTCCCCCGATGAGCAGTTCTTC. The chain is built from TRBV6-5 and TRBJ2-1; a weak D match, TRBD2 (5 bases). The ends were cut back, 4 bases at V and 8 bases at J, with 21 bases in the middle. The germline V gene encodes CDR1 MNHEY and CDR2 SVGAGI. The CDR3 sequence is 16 residues long.